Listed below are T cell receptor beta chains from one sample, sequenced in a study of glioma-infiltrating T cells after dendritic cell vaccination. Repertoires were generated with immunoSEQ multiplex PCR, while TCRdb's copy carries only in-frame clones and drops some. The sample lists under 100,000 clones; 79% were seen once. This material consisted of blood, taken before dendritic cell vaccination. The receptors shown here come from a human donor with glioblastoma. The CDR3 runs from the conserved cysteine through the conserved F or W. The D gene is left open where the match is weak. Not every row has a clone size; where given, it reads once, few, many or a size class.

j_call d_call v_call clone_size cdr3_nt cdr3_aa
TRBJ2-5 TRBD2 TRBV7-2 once TGTGCCAGCAGCCTCCGACTAGCGGGAGGGGCCCGCCAAGAGACCCAGTACTTC CASSLRLAGGARQETQYF
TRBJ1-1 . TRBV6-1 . TGTGCCAGCAGGCAGGGGAGCACTGAAGCTTTCTTT CASRQGSTEAFF
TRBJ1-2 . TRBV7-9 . TGTGCCAGCAGCTCCAGGGGAAAGGGGATCTATGGCTACACCTTC CASSSRGKGIYGYTF
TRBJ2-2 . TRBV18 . TGTGCCAGCTCACCACTCTCAGTCGGGGAAACCGGGGAGCTGTTTTTT CASSPLSVGETGELFF
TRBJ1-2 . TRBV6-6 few TGTGCCAGCAGTTACTCGGAGCAGGGACTCTATGGCTACACCTTC CASSYSEQGLYGYTF
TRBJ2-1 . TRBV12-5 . TGTGCTAGTGGTTTGCCCGCAACTAGTCTCTATGAGCAGTTCTTC CASGLPATSLYEQFF
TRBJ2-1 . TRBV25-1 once TGTGCCAGCAGTGAACCGGGACAAAAGAATGAGCAGTTCTTC CASSEPGQKNEQFF
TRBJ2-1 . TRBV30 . TGTGCCTGGAGTGGCGGAGAGGTTACTGAGCAGTTCTTC CAWSGGEVTEQFF
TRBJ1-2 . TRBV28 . TGTGCCAGCAGCATGACAGATTCTTCTTATGGCTACACCTTC CASSMTDSSYGYTF
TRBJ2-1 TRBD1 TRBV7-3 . TGTGCCAGCAGCCAAAACAGGGGGCGTTACAATGAGCAGTTCTTC CASSQNRGRYNEQFF
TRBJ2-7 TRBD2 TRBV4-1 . TGCGCCAGCAGCCGCCGTGGGCTTGCGGGAGGGCCATCCGAGCAGTACTTC CASSRRGLAGGPSEQYF
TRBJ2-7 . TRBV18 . TGTGCCAGCTCACCCCTCCCGTTTAGCTCCTACGAGCAGTACTTC CASSPLPFSSYEQYF
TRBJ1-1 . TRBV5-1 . TGCGCCAGCAGCCCCTGGGGGGGAAGGAACACTGAAGCTTTCTTT CASSPWGGRNTEAFF
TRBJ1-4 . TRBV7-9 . TGTGCCAGCAGCCAGACAAGACTAGGGGAAAAACTGTTTTTT CASSQTRLGEKLFF
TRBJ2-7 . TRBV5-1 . TGCGCCAGCAGCTTGGAGGGTCCGGGGTCCAACTCCTACGAGCAGTACTTC CASSLEGPGSNSYEQYF
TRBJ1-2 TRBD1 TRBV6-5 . TGTGCCAGCAGTTACTCAAGACAGGGAGGCTATGGCTACACCTTC CASSYSRQGGYGYTF
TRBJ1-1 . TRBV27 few TGTGCCAGCAGTGTTGGAGGGCCGAACACTGAAGCTTTCTTT CASSVGGPNTEAFF
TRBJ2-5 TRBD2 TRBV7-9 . TGTGCCAGCTCCAGCGGGGGGGAAGAGACCCAGTACTTC CASSSGGEETQYF
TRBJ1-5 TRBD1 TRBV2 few TGTGCCAGCAGGGAAACAGGGGTCGGTCAGCCCCAGCATTTT CASRETGVGQPQHF
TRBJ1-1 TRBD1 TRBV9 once TGTGCCAGCACCCCTGGACAGGGGGGCACTGAAGCTTTCTTT CASTPGQGGTEAFF
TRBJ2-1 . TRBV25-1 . TGTGCCAGCAGTGAATGGGGGGAATACAATGAGCAGTTCTTC CASSEWGEYNEQFF
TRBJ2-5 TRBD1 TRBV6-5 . TGTGCCAGCAGTCCGGGGACAGGGCAAGAGACCCAGTACTTC CASSPGTGQETQYF
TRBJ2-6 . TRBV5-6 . TGTGCCAGCAGCCTAATTACCTCTGGGGCCAACGTCCTGACTTTC CASSLITSGANVLTF
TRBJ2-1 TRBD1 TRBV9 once TGTGCCAGCAGCGTAGGGGGACAGGGAGCTTATGAGCAGTTCTTC CASSVGGQGAYEQFF
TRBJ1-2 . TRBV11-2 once TGTGCCAGCAGCTTAGTAAAATATCGTAACAGGGACGGCTACACCTTC CASSLVKYRNRDGYTF
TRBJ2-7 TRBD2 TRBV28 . TGTGCCAGCAAACTAGCGGGAGTTCACGAGCAGTACTTC CASKLAGVHEQYF
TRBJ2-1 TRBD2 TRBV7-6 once TGTGCCAGCAGCGGACTTAGCGGGAGGAACAATGAGCAGTTCTTC CASSGLSGRNNEQFF